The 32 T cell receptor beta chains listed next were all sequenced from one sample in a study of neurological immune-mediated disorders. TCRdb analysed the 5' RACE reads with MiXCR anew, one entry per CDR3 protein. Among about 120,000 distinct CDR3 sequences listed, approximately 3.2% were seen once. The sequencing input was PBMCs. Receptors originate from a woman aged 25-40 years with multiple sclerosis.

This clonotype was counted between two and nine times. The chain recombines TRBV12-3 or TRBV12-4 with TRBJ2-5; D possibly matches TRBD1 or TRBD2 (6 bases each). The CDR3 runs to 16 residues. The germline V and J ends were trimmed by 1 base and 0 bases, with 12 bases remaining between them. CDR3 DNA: TGTGCCAGCAGTTTAGTCGGGGGCTTGTACCAAGAGACCCAGTACTTC. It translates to CASSLVGGLYQETQYF.

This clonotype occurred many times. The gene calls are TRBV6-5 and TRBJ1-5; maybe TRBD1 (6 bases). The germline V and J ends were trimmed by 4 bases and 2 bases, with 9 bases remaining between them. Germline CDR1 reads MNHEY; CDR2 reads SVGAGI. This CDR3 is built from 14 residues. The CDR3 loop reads CASSSGVGNQPQHF. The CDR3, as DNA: TGTGCCAGCAGTTCAGGGGTGGGCAATCAGCCCCAGCATTTT.

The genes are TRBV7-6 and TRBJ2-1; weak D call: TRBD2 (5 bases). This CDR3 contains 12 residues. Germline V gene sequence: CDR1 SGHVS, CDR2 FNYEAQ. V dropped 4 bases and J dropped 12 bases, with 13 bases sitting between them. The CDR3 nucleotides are TGTGCCAGCAGCTCGACCGGCGGGCGGCAGTTCTTC. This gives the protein CASSSTGGRQFF.

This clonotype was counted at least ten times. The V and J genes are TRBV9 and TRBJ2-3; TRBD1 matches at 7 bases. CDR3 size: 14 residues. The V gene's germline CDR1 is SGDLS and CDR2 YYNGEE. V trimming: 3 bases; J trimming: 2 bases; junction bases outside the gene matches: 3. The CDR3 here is CASSDGTATDTQYF. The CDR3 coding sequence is TGTGCCAGCAGCGACGGGACAGCCACAGATACGCAGTATTTT.

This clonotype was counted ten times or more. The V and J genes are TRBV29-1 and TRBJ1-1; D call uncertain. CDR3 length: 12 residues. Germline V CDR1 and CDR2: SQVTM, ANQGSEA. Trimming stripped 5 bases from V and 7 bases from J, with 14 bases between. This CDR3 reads CSVWRVSDEAFF. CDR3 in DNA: TGCAGCGTTTGGAGGGTATCGGATGAAGCTTTCTTT.

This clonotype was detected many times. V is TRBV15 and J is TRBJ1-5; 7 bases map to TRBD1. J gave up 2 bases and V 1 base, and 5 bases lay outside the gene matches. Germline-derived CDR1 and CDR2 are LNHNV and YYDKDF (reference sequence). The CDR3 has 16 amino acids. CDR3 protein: CATSRGLTGGNQPQHF. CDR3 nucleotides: TGTGCCACCAGCAGAGGGCTTACAGGGGGCAATCAGCCCCAGCATTTT.

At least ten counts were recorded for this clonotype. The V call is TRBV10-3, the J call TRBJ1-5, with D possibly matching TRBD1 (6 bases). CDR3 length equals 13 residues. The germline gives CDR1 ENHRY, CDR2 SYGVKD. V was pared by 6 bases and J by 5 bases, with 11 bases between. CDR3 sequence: CAIRGAVDQPQHF. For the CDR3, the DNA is TGTGCCATCAGGGGGGCGGTCGATCAGCCCCAGCATTTT.

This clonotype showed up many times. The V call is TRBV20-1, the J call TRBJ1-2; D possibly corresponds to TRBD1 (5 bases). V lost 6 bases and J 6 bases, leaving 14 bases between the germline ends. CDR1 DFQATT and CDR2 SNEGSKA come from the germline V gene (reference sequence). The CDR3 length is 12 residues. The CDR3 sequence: CSARPGVDGYTF. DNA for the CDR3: TGCAGTGCGCGCCCGGGGGTCGATGGCTACACCTTC.

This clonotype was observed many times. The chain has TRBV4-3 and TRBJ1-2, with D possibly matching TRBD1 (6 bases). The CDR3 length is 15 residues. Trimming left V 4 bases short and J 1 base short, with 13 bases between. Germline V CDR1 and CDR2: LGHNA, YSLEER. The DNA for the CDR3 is TGCGCCAGCAGCCCCACCGAGGACAGTAACTATGGCTACACCTTC. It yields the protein CASSPTEDSNYGYTF.

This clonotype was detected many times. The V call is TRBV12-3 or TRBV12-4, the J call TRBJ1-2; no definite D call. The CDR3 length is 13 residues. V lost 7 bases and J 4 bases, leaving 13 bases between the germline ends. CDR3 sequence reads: CASTPAGFYGYTF. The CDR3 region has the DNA TGTGCCAGCACACCGGCTGGTTTCTATGGCTACACCTTC.

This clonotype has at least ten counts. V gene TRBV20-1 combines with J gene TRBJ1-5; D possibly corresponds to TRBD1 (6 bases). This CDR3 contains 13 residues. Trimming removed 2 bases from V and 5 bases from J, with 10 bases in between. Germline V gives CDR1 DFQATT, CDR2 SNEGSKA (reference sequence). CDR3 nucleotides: TGCAGTGCTAGACAGGGGAGGGATCAGCCCCAGCATTTT. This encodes CSARQGRDQPQHF.

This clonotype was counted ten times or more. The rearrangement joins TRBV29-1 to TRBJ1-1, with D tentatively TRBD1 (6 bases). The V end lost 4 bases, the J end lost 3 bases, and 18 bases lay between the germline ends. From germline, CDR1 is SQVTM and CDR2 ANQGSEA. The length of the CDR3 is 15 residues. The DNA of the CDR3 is TGCAGCGTTGGGGGCAGGGCTCCAGGGGACACTGAAGCTTTCTTT. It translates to CSVGGRAPGDTEAFF.

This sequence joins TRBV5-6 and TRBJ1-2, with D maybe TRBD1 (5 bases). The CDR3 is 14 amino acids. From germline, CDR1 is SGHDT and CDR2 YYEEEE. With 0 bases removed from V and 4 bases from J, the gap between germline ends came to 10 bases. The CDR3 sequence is CASSLGGFSYGYTF. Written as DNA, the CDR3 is TGTGCCAGCAGCTTGGGGGGGTTCAGCTATGGCTACACCTTC. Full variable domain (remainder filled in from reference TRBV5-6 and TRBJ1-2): DAGVTQSPTHLIKTRGQQVTLRCSPKSGHDTVSWYQQALGQGPQFIFQYYEEEERQRGNFPDRFSGHQFPNYSSELNVNALLLGDSALYLCASSLGGFSYGYTFGSGTRLTVV.

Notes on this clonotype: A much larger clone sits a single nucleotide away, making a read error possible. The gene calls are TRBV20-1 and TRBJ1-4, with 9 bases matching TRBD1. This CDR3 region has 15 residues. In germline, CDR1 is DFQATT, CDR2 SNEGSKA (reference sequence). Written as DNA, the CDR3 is TGCAGTGCTAGAGACCCCGGGACAGGGTCGGAAAAAATGTTTTTT. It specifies CSARDPGTGSEKMFF.

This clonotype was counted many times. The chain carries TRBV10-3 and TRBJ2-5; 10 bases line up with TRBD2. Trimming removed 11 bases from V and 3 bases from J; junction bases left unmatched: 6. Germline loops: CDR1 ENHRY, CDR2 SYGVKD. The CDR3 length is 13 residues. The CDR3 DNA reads TGTGCCTCTAGCGGGAGTGCCGAAGAGACCCAGTACTTC. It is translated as CASSGSAEETQYF.

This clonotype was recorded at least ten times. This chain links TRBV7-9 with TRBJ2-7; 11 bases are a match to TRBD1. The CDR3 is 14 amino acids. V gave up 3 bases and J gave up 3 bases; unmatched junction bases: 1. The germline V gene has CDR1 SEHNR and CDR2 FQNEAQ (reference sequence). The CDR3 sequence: CASSLGQGDYEQYF. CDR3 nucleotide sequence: TGTGCCAGCAGCTTGGGACAGGGGGACTACGAGCAGTACTTC.

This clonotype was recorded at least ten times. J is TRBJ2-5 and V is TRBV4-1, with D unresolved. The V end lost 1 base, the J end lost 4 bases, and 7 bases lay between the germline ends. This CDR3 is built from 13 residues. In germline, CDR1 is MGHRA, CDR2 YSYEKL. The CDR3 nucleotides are TGCGCCAGCAGCCAAGTTATATCAGAGACCCAGTACTTC. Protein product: CASSQVISETQYF.

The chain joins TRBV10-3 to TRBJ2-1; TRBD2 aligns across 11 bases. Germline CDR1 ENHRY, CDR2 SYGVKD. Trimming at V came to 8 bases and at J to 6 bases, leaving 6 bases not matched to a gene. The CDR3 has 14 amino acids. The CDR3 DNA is TGTGCCATCGGGGGACTAGCGGAGGGCAATGAGCAGTTCTTC. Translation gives CAIGGLAEGNEQFF.

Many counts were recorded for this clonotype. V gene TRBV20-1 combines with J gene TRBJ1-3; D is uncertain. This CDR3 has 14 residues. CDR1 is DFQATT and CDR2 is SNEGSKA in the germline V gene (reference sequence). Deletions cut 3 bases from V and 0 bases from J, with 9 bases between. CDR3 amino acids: CSASVGISGNTIYF. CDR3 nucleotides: TGCAGTGCTAGCGTCGGGATCTCTGGAAACACCATATATTTT.

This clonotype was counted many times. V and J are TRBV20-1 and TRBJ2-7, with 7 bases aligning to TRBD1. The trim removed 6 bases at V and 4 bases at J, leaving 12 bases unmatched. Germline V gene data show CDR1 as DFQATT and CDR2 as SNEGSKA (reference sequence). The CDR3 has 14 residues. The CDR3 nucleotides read TGCAGTGCGGAGGACAGGAAGACCTATTACGAGCAGTACTTC. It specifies CSAEDRKTYYEQYF.

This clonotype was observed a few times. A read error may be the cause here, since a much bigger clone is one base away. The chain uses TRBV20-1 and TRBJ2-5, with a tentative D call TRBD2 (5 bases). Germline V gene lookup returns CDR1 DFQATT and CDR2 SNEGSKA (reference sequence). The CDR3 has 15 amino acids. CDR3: CSARGFVAPEENQYF. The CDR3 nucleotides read TGCAGTGCTAGAGGGTTTGTAGCGCCCGAAGAGAACCAGTACTTC.

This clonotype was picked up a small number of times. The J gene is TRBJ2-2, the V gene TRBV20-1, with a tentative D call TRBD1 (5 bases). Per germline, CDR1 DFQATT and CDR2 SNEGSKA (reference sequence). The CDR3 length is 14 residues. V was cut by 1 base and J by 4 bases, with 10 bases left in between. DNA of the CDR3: TGCAGTGCTAGAGGCAGGGTGCGCACCGGGGAGCTGTTTTTT. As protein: CSARGRVRTGELFF.

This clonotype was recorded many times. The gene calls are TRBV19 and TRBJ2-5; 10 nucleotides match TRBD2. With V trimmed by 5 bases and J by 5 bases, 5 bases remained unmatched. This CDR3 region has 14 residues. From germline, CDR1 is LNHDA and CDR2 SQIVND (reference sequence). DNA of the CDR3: TGTGCCAGTAGTTCTAGCGGGAGTTTCGAGACCCAGTACTTC. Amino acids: CASSSSGSFETQYF.

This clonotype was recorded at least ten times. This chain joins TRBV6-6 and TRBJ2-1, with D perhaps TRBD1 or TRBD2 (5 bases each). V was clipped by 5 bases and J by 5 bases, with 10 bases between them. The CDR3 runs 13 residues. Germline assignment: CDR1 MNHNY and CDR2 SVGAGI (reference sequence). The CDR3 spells CASSLGTDNEQFF. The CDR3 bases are TGTGCCAGCAGTCTCGGGACGGACAATGAGCAGTTCTTC.

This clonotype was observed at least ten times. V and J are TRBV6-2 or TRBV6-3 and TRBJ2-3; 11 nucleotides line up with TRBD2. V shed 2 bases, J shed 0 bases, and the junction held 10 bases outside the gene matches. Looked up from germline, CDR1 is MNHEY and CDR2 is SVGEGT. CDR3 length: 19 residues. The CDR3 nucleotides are TGTGCCAGCAGTTACACGGGACTAGCGGAATCATCAAGCACAGATACGCAGTATTTT. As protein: CASSYTGLAESSSTDTQYF.

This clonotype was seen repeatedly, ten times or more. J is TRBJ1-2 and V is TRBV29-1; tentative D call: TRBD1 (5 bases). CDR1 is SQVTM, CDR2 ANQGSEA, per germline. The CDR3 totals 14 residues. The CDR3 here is CSVTLGRANYGYTF. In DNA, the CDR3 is TGCAGTGTTACACTGGGACGAGCTAACTATGGCTACACCTTC.

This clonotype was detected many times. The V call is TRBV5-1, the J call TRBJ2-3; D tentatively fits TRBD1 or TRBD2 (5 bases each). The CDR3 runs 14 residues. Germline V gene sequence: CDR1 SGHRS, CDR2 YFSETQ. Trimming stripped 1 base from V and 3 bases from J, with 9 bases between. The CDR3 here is CASSLFGGTDTQYF. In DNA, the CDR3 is TGCGCCAGCAGCTTGTTTGGGGGAACAGATACGCAGTATTTT.

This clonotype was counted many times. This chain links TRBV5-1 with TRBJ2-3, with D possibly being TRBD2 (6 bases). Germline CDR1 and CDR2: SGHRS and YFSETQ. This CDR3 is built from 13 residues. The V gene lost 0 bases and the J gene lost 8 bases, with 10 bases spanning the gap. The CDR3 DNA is TGCGCCAGCAGCTTGGGGCGGGATGGTACGCAGTATTTT. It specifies CASSLGRDGTQYF.

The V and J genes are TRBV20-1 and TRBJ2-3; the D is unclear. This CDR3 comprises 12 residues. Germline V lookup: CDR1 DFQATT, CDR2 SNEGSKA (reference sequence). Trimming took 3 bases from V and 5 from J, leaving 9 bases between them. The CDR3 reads CSASTAGDTQYF. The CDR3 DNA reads TGCAGTGCTAGTACAGCCGGAGATACGCAGTATTTT.

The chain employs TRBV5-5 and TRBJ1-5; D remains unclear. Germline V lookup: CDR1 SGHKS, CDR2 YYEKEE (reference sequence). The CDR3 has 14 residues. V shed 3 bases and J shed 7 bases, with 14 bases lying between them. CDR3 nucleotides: TGTGCCAGCAGCTCCCTTCAGGAGAGGCAGCCCCAGCATTTT. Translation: CASSSLQERQPQHF.

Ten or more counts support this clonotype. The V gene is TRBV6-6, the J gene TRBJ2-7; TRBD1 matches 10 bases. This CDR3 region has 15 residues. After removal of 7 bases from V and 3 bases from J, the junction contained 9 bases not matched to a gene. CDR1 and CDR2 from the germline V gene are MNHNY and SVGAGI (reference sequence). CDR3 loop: CASNEPGQGNYEQYF. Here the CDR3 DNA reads TGTGCCAGCAATGAACCGGGACAGGGGAACTACGAGCAGTACTTC.

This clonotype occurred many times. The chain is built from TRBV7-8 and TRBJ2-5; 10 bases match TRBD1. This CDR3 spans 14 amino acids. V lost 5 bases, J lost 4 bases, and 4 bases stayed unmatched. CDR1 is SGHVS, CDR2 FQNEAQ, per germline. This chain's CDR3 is CASSATGGTETQYF. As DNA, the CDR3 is TGTGCCAGCAGCGCGACAGGGGGCACAGAGACCCAGTACTTC. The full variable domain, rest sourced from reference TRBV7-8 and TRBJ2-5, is GAGVSQSPRYKVAKRGQDVALRCDPISGHVSLFWYQQALGQGPEFLTYFQNEAQLDKSGLPSDRFFAERPEGSVSTLKIQRTQQEDSAVYLCASSATGGTETQYFGPGTRLLVL.